The source of this T cell receptor (beta chain) is a study of blood T cell repertoires in COVID-19. Trimming took off 0 bases at V and 5 bases at J, with 11 bases between the two ends. Germline V gives CDR1 WSHSY, CDR2 SAAADI. The length of the CDR3 is 15 residues. The Seattle patients, enrolled during active infection, were followed longitudinally. Sequencing was performed with immunoSEQ multiplex PCR; in TCRdb, only in-frame clones are kept and a portion is missing. The sample has approximately 200,000 clones; roughly 92% are singletons. The receptor's source is a man younger than 40 with COVID-19, enrolled during active disease. This chain joins TRBV10-2 and TRBJ2-1; D possibly corresponds to TRBD2 (5 bases). The sequenced sample was peripheral blood. CDR3 protein: CASSESPGLNNEQFF. Here the CDR3 DNA reads TGCGCCAGCAGTGAGTCCCCGGGATTGAACAATGAGCAGTTCTTC.